This T cell receptor beta chain was captured in a study of cytomegalovirus exposure and HLA in healthy donors. With 60 Vbeta and 13 Jbeta primers, the PCR was carried out. In the original workflow: A follow-up analysis tallied about 80 million unique TCR beta chains, roughly 10 million shared. Sequenced by immunoSEQ multiplex PCR; TCRdb stores in-frame clones only, minus some. That table gives V, J and clone size, and the DNA gave D and trimming. The data show over 95,000 clones, roughly three quarters seen once. Material: PBMCs. The sequence came from a woman in her thirties or forties in good health and CMV-seropositive.

The CDR3 nucleotides are TGTGCCAGCGGCTTCAGGGTTGAGACCCAGTACTTC. This translates into CASGFRVETQYF. V and J are TRBV6-5 and TRBJ2-5; the D gene is possibly TRBD1 (5 bases). The CDR3 runs to 12 residues. Germline CDR1 reads MNHEY; CDR2 reads SVGAGI. Trimming shortened V by 8 bases and J by 5 bases, and 12 bases separated the two germline ends.